The 19 T cell receptor beta chains presented below share a single source sample, sequenced in a study of T cell responses to AZD1222 COVID-19 vaccine. Clones were read by immunoSEQ multiplex PCR, and TCRdb kept only the in-frame ones, dropping some. The data hold over 95,000 clones, with approximately 90% observed a single time. The specimen comprised peripheral blood, sampled on day 0 of AZD1222 vaccination. All receptors derive from an adult in good health.

The chain employs TRBV6-5 and TRBJ1-6; TRBD1 aligns across 9 bases. V was clipped by 8 bases and J by 8 bases; unmatched bases: 7. The CDR3 is 14 amino acids. CDR1 is MNHEY and CDR2 is SVGAGI in the germline V gene. In DNA form, the CDR3 reads TGTGCCAGCGCACCGGGACAGGGTTATTCACCCCTCCACTTT. It specifies CASAPGQGYSPLHF.

Comments on this clone: One end of the junction fails to match germline, which may point to a read error. The chain joins TRBV5-1 to TRBJ2-5; the D call may be TRBD1 or TRBD2 (5 bases each). This CDR3 comprises 12 residues. CDR1 SGHRS and CDR2 YFSETQ come from the germline V gene. CDR3 sequence: CASSLDGALGDF. The CDR3 DNA is TGCGCCAGCAGCTTGGACGGGGCTCTTGGTGACTTC. Full variable domain (missing parts from reference TRBV5-1 and TRBJ2-5): KAGVTQTPRYLIKTRGQQVTLSCSPISGHRSVSWYQQTPGQGLQFLFEYFSETQRNKGNFPGRFSGRQFSNSRSEMNVSTLELGDSALYLCASSLDGALGDFGPGTRLLVL.

This clone was detected only once. The chain is built from TRBV6-5 and TRBJ1-2; no clear D. The CDR3 is made up of 15 amino acids. CDR1 is MNHEY and CDR2 is SVGAGI in the germline V gene. Trimming stripped 8 bases from V and 3 bases from J, with 19 bases between. CDR3 DNA: TGTGCCAGCTACCCTGTCCCCGTTCGGGACTATGGCTACACCTTC. It is translated as CASYPVPVRDYGYTF.

This chain links TRBV3-1 (or the pseudogene TRBV3-2) with TRBJ2-7; no clear D gene. CDR3 length: 13 residues. Trimming shortened V by 1 base and J by 2 bases, and 6 bases separated the two germline ends. Germline V gene sequence: CDR1 LGHDT, CDR2 YNNKEL (reference sequence). For the CDR3, the DNA is TGTGCCAGCAGCCAAGGACATACCTACGAGCAGTACTTC. Translation gives CASSQGHTYEQYF.

This chain connects TRBV7-2 to TRBJ2-1, with D maybe TRBD2 (5 bases). The CDR3 consists of 14 residues. Germline V gene lookup returns CDR1 SGHTA and CDR2 FQGNSA. V was pared by 0 bases and J by 7 bases, with 10 bases between. In DNA form, the CDR3 reads TGTGCCAGCAGCTTAGCGGGAGTTTCGAATGAGCAGTTCTTC. Translating gives CASSLAGVSNEQFF.

This clone appeared a single time. This chain connects TRBV10-3 to TRBJ1-4; 8 bases are a match to TRBD1. Germline trimming cut 6 bases from V and 3 bases from J; bases unmatched to any gene: 3. Per germline, CDR1 ENHRY and CDR2 SYGVKD. There are 14 residues in the CDR3. The CDR3 DNA reads as TGTGCCATCAGCCTGACAGGGGCTAATGAAAAACTGTTTTTT. This translates into CAISLTGANEKLFF.

This clone was counted once. The chain links TRBV15 to TRBJ1-1, with TRBD1 as a possible D gene (5 bases). Germline V gives CDR1 LNHNV, CDR2 YYDKDF (reference sequence). Trimming left V 3 bases short and J 1 base short, with 9 bases between. This CDR3 contains 14 residues. CDR3 amino acids: CATSSGTRNTEAFF. The CDR3 DNA is TGTGCCACCAGCAGTGGGACGAGGAACACTGAAGCTTTCTTT.

V is TRBV7-8 and J is TRBJ2-7; D perhaps matches TRBD2 (5 bases). Trimming shortened V by 5 bases and J by 0 bases, and 20 bases separated the two germline ends. CDR1 SGHVS and CDR2 FQNEAQ come from the germline V gene. The CDR3 runs to 17 residues. CDR3 nucleotide sequence: TGTGCCAGCAGCCCACGACACGGGGTAACTTACTCCTACGAGCAGTACTTC. Translating gives CASSPRHGVTYSYEQYF.

V is TRBV2 and J is TRBJ2-3; 10 bases line up with TRBD2. The CDR3 is made up of 15 amino acids. Trimming at V came to 6 bases and at J to 1 base, leaving 4 bases not matched to a gene. Germline assignment: CDR1 SNHLY and CDR2 FYNNEI. CDR3 sequence (DNA): TGTGCCAGCAGCCCTACTAGCGGGGGCACAGATACGCAGTATTTT. Protein: CASSPTSGGTDTQYF.

This chain joins TRBV7-9 and TRBJ1-6, with D uncertain. Between the trimmed V and J ends, which lost 2 bases and 9 bases, there was a span of 17 bases. The germline V gene has CDR1 SEHNR and CDR2 FQNEAQ (reference sequence). CDR3 size: 16 residues. DNA of the CDR3: TGTGCCAGCAGCTTACCGCGGGGTGTGAGAATTTCACCCCTCCACTTT. Translated: CASSLPRGVRISPLHF. Full variable domain (missing parts from reference TRBV7-9 and TRBJ1-6): DTGVSQNPRHKITKRGQNVTFRCDPISEHNRLYWYRQTLGQGPEFLTYFQNEAQLEKSRLLSDRFSAERPKGSFSTLEIQRTEQGDSAMYLCASSLPRGVRISPLHFGNGTRLTVT.

The chain links TRBV6-5 to TRBJ2-5; 8 bases map to TRBD2. V shed 6 bases and J 5 bases; nucleotides not matched to a gene: 8. Looked up from germline, CDR1 is MNHEY and CDR2 is SVGAGI. The CDR3 contains 14 residues. This CDR3 is CASRILAVGETQYF. CDR3 bases: TGTGCCAGCAGGATACTAGCGGTGGGGGAGACCCAGTACTTC.

The chain links TRBV10-3 to TRBJ2-7; D is possibly TRBD1 (6 bases). This CDR3 region has 14 residues. Germline values: CDR1 ENHRY, CDR2 SYGVKD. Deletions cut 8 bases from V and 2 bases from J, with 16 bases between. The CDR3 region is CAIFPTGKTYEQYF. Here the CDR3 DNA reads TGTGCCATCTTCCCCACAGGGAAGACCTACGAGCAGTACTTC.

The chain has TRBV4-1 and TRBJ1-2; D is undetermined. V was pared by 2 bases and J by 1 base, with 11 bases between. The CDR3 is made up of 15 amino acids. Looked up from germline, CDR1 is MGHRA and CDR2 is YSYEKL. CDR3 DNA sequence: TGCGCCAGCAGCCAATTTTACGACCTTAACTATGGCTACACCTTC. Translation: CASSQFYDLNYGYTF.

J is TRBJ2-3 and V is TRBV7-8; 7 bases line up with TRBD1. In germline, CDR1 is SGHVS, CDR2 FQNEAQ. J gave up 3 bases and V 5 bases, and 8 bases lay outside the gene matches. There are 15 residues in the CDR3. In DNA form, the CDR3 reads TGTGCCAGCAGCCGCCCAGAGGACAGGACAGATACGCAGTATTTT. As protein: CASSRPEDRTDTQYF.

The V gene is TRBV4-1, the J gene TRBJ1-5, with 9 nucleotides matching TRBD1. This CDR3 spans 16 amino acids. Per the germline V gene, CDR1 is MGHRA and CDR2 is YSYEKL. With V trimmed by 3 bases and J by 2 bases, 5 bases remained unmatched. CDR3 DNA: TGCGCCAGCAGCCACATACAGGGGGCAGGCAATCAGCCCCAGCATTTT. The encoded protein is CASSHIQGAGNQPQHF.

The V and J genes are TRBV7-2 and TRBJ2-7, with TRBD2 as a possible D gene (7 bases). The CDR3 runs 13 residues. Trimming cost V 5 bases and J 3 bases, with 11 bases left between them. Germline assignment: CDR1 SGHTA and CDR2 FQGNSA. CDR3 in DNA: TGTGCCAGCAGCGTAGGGGGGGGCTACGAGCAGTACTTC. Encoded protein: CASSVGGGYEQYF.

This rearrangement joins TRBV12-3 or TRBV12-4 to TRBJ1-5, with unresolved D. Trimming took 3 bases from V and 4 from J, leaving 7 bases between them. The CDR3 loop spans 13 amino acids. This chain's CDR3 is CASSFGGNQPQHF. The CDR3, as DNA: TGTGCCAGCAGTTTTGGCGGGAATCAGCCCCAGCATTTT.

The gene calls are TRBV24-1 and TRBJ1-2; D unclear. CDR3 size: 12 residues. Germline V gene sequence: CDR1 KGHDR, CDR2 SFDVKD. V gave up 2 bases and J gave up 7 bases, with 7 bases separating them. The CDR3 sequence: CATSDSGSGYTF. CDR3 sequence (DNA): TGTGCCACCAGTGATTCGGGGTCTGGCTACACCTTC.

This chain connects TRBV6-2 or TRBV6-3 to TRBJ2-5; D gene unclear. Germline V gene data show CDR1 as MNHEY and CDR2 as SVGEGT. The CDR3 is 13 residues long. The V and J ends lost 2 bases and 5 bases respectively, with 9 bases between them. The CDR3 reads CASSYRVGETQYF. The CDR3 nucleotides are TGTGCCAGCAGTTACAGGGTTGGGGAGACCCAGTACTTC.